This TCR beta chain emerged from a study of a mutant IDH1 vaccine in newly diagnosed glioma. TCRdb's table, derived via immunoSEQ multiplex PCR, lists solely in-frame clones and lacks some. The sample carries over 50,000 clones, around 89% recorded once. Germline CDR1 SGHRS, CDR2 YFSETQ. Trimming removed 0 bases at V and 8 bases at J, with 17 bases between. The CDR3 loop spans 16 amino acids. About this clone itself: Its antigen is as yet unknown.

Stated time point: week 5, during vaccination. Alongside topical imiquimod, each dose of vaccine comprised 300 ug of mutant IDH1 20-mer peptide. V usage is TRBV5-1 and J usage is TRBJ1-4, with D tentatively TRBD1 (6 bases). The input for sequencing was PBMCs, taken from a glioma patient whose treatment included an IDH1 peptide vaccine. This sequence was found in a woman aged 40 to 50 with glioma. CDR3: CASSLGGAQGVEKLFF. As DNA, the CDR3 is TGCGCCAGCAGCTTGGGGGGGGCCCAAGGTGTAGAAAAACTGTTTTTT.